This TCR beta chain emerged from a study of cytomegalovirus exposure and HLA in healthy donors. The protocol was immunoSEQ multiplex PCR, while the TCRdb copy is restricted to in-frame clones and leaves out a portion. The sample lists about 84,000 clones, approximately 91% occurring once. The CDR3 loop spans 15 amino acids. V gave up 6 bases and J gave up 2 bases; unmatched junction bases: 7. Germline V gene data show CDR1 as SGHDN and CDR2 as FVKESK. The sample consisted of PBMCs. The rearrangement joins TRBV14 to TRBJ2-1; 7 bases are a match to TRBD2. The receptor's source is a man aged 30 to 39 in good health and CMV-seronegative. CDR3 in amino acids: CASRPSGPTYNEQFF. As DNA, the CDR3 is TGTGCCAGCAGGCCTAGCGGACCTACCTACAATGAGCAGTTCTTC.